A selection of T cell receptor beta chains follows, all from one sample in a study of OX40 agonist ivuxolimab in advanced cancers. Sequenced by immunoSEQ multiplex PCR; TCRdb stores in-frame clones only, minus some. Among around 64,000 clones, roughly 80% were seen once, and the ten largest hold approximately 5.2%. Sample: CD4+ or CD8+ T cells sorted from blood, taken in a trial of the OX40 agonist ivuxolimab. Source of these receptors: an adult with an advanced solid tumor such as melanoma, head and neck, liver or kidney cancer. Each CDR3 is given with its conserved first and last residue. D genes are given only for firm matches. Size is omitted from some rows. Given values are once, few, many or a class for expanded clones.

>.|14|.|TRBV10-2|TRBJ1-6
CASSDWGGDSPLHF
TGCGCCAGCAGTGACTGGGGGGGAGATTCACCCCTCCACTTT
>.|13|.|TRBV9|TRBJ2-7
CASSSRLGYEQYF
TGTGCCAGCAGCAGCCGACTAGGCTACGAGCAGTACTTC
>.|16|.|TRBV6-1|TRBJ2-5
CASSEQVASTWETQYF
TGTGCCAGCAGTGAACAAGTAGCGTCGACCTGGGAGACCCAGTACTTC
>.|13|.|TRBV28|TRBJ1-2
CASSLRATEGYTF
TGTGCCAGCAGTTTGAGAGCTACGGAGGGCTACACCTTC
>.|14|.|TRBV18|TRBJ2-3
CASSPVSGSDTQYF
TGTGCCAGCTCACCAGTATCGGGATCAGATACGCAGTATTTT
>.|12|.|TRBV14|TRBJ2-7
CASSPQGFEQYF
TGTGCCAGCAGCCCACAGGGCTTCGAGCAGTACTTC
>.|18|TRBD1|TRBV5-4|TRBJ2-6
CASSLGQGPSSGANVLTF
TGTGCCAGCAGCTTAGGACAGGGGCCCTCTTCTGGGGCCAACGTCCTGACTTTC
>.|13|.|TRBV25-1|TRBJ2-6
CASSDAGANVLTF
TGTGCCAGCAGTGACGCTGGGGCCAACGTCCTGACTTTC
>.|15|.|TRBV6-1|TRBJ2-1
CASSGRGSSYNEQFF
TGTGCCAGCAGTGGGCGGGGAAGCTCCTACAATGAGCAGTTCTTC
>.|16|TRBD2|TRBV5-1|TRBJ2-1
CASSLAAGALYNEQFF
TGCGCCAGCAGCTTGGCAGCGGGGGCCCTCTACAATGAGCAGTTCTTC
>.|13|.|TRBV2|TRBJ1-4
CASSGARAEKLFF
TGTGCCAGCAGTGGGGCACGGGCTGAAAAACTGTTTTTT
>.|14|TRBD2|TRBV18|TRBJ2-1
CASSPGLAANEQFF
TGTGCCAGCTCACCGGGACTAGCGGCTAATGAGCAGTTCTTC
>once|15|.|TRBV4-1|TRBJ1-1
CASSQAPQGGTEAFF
TGCGCCAGCAGCCAAGCCCCCCAAGGGGGCACTGAAGCTTTCTTT
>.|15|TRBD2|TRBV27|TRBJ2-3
CASSVGLAGLDTQYF
TGTGCCAGCAGTGTGGGACTAGCGGGATTGGATACGCAGTATTTT
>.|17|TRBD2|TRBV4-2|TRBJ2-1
CASSQDLGLAGYNEQFF
TGTGCCAGCAGCCAAGATCTCGGACTAGCGGGGTACAATGAGCAGTTCTTC
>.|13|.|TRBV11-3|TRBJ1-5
CASSLDRGQPQHF
TGTGCCAGCAGCTTAGATCGGGGACAGCCCCAGCATTTT